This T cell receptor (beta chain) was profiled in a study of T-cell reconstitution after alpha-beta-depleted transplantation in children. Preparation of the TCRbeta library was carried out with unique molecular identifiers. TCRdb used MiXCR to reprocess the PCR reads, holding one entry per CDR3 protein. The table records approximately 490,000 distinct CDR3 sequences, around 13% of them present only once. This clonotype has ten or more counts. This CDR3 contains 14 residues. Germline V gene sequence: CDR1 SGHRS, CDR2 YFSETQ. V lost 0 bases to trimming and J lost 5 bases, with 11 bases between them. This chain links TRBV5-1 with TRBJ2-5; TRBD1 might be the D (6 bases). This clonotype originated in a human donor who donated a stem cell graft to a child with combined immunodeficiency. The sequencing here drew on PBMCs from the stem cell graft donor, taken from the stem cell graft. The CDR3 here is CASSLGGGVETQYF. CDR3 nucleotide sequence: TGCGCCAGCAGCTTGGGAGGGGGAGTGGAGACCCAGTACTTC.